These T cell receptor beta chains were read from a single sample in a study of response to subunit inactivated influenza vaccine. TCRdb re-derived calls from the RT-PCR reads in MiXCR, one entry per CDR3 protein. The top ten hold around 13% of the sample, which has approximately 500,000 distinct CDR3 sequences, approximately 12% seen once. The sample was PBMCs from blood, taken about 40 days after vaccination. The receptors derive from a man aged 50-60 years who received an inactivated influenza vaccine. CDR3s include the opening cysteine and the closing phenylalanine or tryptophan. Fields, in order: clone size, J gene, V gene, D gene, CDR3 DNA, CDR3 protein. A D gene is named only where the DNA matches it firmly. Part of the rows lack a size; the others show once, few, many or a class for expanded clones.

abundance: few
j_gene: TRBJ2-1
v_gene: TRBV29-1
d_gene: NA
CDR3nt: TGCAGCAGTCAGGGGAACTACAATGAGCAGTTCTTC
CDR3aa: CSSQGNYNEQFF

abundance: once
j_gene: TRBJ2-7
v_gene: TRBV12-3/TRBV12-4
d_gene: TRBD1
CDR3nt: TGTGCCAGCACATCCGGGACAGGGGGGTACGAGCAGTACTTC
CDR3aa: CASTSGTGGYEQYF

abundance: many
j_gene: TRBJ2-3
v_gene: TRBV7-2
d_gene: NA
CDR3nt: TGTGCCAGCAGCCGCCTGGGCGTCAGACAGGCAGATACGCAGTATTTT
CDR3aa: CASSRLGVRQADTQYF

abundance: few
j_gene: TRBJ2-7
v_gene: TRBV12-3/TRBV12-4
d_gene: TRBD2
CDR3nt: TGTGCCAGCAGTTTAGTAGCGGGAGCCACCTACGAGCAGTACTTC
CDR3aa: CASSLVAGATYEQYF

abundance: few
j_gene: TRBJ1-6
v_gene: TRBV6-2/TRBV6-3
d_gene: NA
CDR3nt: TGTGCCAGCAGTCCCTTACTGGGGTACGGCTATAATTCACCCCTCCACTTT
CDR3aa: CASSPLLGYGYNSPLHF

abundance: many
j_gene: TRBJ1-3
v_gene: TRBV12-3/TRBV12-4
d_gene: TRBD1
CDR3nt: TGTGCCAGCGGACAGGGGTTGCGAAACACCATATATTTT
CDR3aa: CASGQGLRNTIYF

abundance: NA
j_gene: TRBJ2-3
v_gene: TRBV6-2/TRBV6-3
d_gene: NA
CDR3nt: TGTGCCAGCAGTTACTTTGGCACAGATACGCAGTATTTT
CDR3aa: CASSYFGTDTQYF

abundance: few
j_gene: TRBJ1-2
v_gene: TRBV29-1
d_gene: NA
CDR3nt: TGCAGCGTTGTCCTTGGGTTCGGCTATGGCTACACCTTC
CDR3aa: CSVVLGFGYGYTF

abundance: NA
j_gene: TRBJ2-7
v_gene: TRBV7-2
d_gene: NA
CDR3nt: TGTGCCAGCAGCTTATTACAGCGGGAGTACTTC
CDR3aa: CASSLLQREYF

abundance: many
j_gene: TRBJ2-5
v_gene: TRBV5-1
d_gene: NA
CDR3nt: TGCGCCAGCAGCCAGATGGCCCTCCAAGAGACCCAGTACTTC
CDR3aa: CASSQMALQETQYF

abundance: NA
j_gene: TRBJ2-6
v_gene: TRBV7-2
d_gene: NA
CDR3nt: TGTGCCAGCAGCTTAGCGGCTAGGGTCGTTGCCTCTGGGGCCAACGTCCTGACTTTC
CDR3aa: CASSLAARVVASGANVLTF

abundance: NA
j_gene: TRBJ2-7
v_gene: TRBV4-1
d_gene: TRBD2
CDR3nt: TGCGCCAGCAGCCCGGCGGGGGGATGGTACTACGAGCAGTACTTC
CDR3aa: CASSPAGGWYYEQYF

abundance: NA
j_gene: TRBJ2-7
v_gene: TRBV29-1
d_gene: TRBD1
CDR3nt: TGCAGCGCCATGCGGGACAGGGGGAACGAGCAGTACTTC
CDR3aa: CSAMRDRGNEQYF

abundance: NA
j_gene: TRBJ2-7
v_gene: TRBV9
d_gene: NA
CDR3nt: TGTGCCAGCAGCCCTCTTTCGGGGCGAAGCTCCTACGAGCAGTACTTC
CDR3aa: CASSPLSGRSSYEQYF

abundance: NA
j_gene: TRBJ1-2
v_gene: TRBV5-1
d_gene: NA
CDR3nt: TGCGCCAGCAGCTTGCGTTCCCAGGGCAACTATGGCTACACCTTC
CDR3aa: CASSLRSQGNYGYTF

abundance: NA
j_gene: TRBJ2-7
v_gene: TRBV4-2
d_gene: NA
CDR3nt: TGTGCCAGCAGCTTCCCAGGAGACTACGAGCAGTACTTC
CDR3aa: CASSFPGDYEQYF

abundance: many
j_gene: TRBJ2-6
v_gene: TRBV3-1
d_gene: NA
CDR3nt: TGTGCCAGCAGCGCCAGGGCCTACTCCTCTGGGGCCAACGTCCTGACTTTC
CDR3aa: CASSARAYSSGANVLTF

abundance: few
j_gene: TRBJ2-1
v_gene: TRBV6-2/TRBV6-3
d_gene: TRBD2
CDR3nt: TGTGCCAGCAGTAAACTAGCGGGAGCGCTCGGTGAGCAGTTCTTC
CDR3aa: CASSKLAGALGEQFF

abundance: few
j_gene: TRBJ1-2
v_gene: TRBV29-1
d_gene: TRBD1
CDR3nt: TGCAGCACGGGACAGGGGAATGGCTACACCTTC
CDR3aa: CSTGQGNGYTF

abundance: few
j_gene: TRBJ2-1
v_gene: TRBV12-3/TRBV12-4
d_gene: NA
CDR3nt: TGTGCCAGCAGTTTCCAGGGGATGCCCTACAATGAGCAGTTCTTC
CDR3aa: CASSFQGMPYNEQFF

abundance: NA
j_gene: TRBJ2-1
v_gene: TRBV15
d_gene: NA
CDR3nt: TGTGCCACCAGCAGAGATCGGGCCGGAAGCTCCTACAATGAGCAGTTCTTC
CDR3aa: CATSRDRAGSSYNEQFF

abundance: NA
j_gene: TRBJ1-1
v_gene: TRBV12-3/TRBV12-4
d_gene: NA
CDR3nt: TGTGCCAGCAGTTTTTTCTTGGGGGCTCCGACTGAAGCTTTCTTT
CDR3aa: CASSFFLGAPTEAFF

abundance: NA
j_gene: TRBJ2-1
v_gene: TRBV7-9
d_gene: NA
CDR3nt: TGTGCCAGCAGCCCAGGGGGGGGGCACTACAATGAGCAGTTCTTC
CDR3aa: CASSPGGGHYNEQFF

abundance: few
j_gene: TRBJ1-5
v_gene: TRBV20-1
d_gene: NA
CDR3nt: TGCAGTGCTCCCCTGGGGGGGGTTAGCAATCAGCCCCAGCATTTT
CDR3aa: CSAPLGGVSNQPQHF

abundance: NA
j_gene: TRBJ2-2
v_gene: TRBV7-9
d_gene: TRBD1
CDR3nt: TGTGCCAGCAGATCCGGGACAGCTAACTCGAACACCGGGGAGCTGTTTTTT
CDR3aa: CASRSGTANSNTGELFF

abundance: NA
j_gene: TRBJ1-4
v_gene: TRBV5-1
d_gene: NA
CDR3nt: TGCGCCAGCAGCTTGGGTCGGGAGAATGAAAAACTGTTTTTT
CDR3aa: CASSLGRENEKLFF

abundance: NA
j_gene: TRBJ2-7
v_gene: TRBV25-1
d_gene: NA
CDR3nt: TGTGCCAGCAGTGACACCGGCTCCTACGAGCAGTACTTC
CDR3aa: CASSDTGSYEQYF

abundance: NA
j_gene: TRBJ2-5
v_gene: TRBV20-1
d_gene: NA
CDR3nt: TGCAGTGCCTCGGACGGGGAAGAGACCCAGTACTTC
CDR3aa: CSASDGEETQYF

abundance: many
j_gene: TRBJ2-7
v_gene: TRBV13
d_gene: NA
CDR3nt: TGTGCCAGCAGCTTAGAGCACTCCTACGAGCAGTACTTC
CDR3aa: CASSLEHSYEQYF

abundance: few
j_gene: TRBJ2-2
v_gene: TRBV6-5
d_gene: TRBD2
CDR3nt: TGTGCCAGCAGTTACCTCCGGGGGGCCGGGGAGCTGTTTTTT
CDR3aa: CASSYLRGAGELFF

abundance: few
j_gene: TRBJ2-7
v_gene: TRBV20-1
d_gene: TRBD2
CDR3nt: TGCAGTGCTAGTGTCGCGACTAGCGGGAGAGGTATGCACGAGCAGTACTTC
CDR3aa: CSASVATSGRGMHEQYF

abundance: NA
j_gene: TRBJ2-1
v_gene: TRBV11-2
d_gene: TRBD2
CDR3nt: TGTGCCAGCCCGCGGGGGACTAGCGGGGAGCCAAAGTGGAATGAGCAGTTCTTC
CDR3aa: CASPRGTSGEPKWNEQFF

abundance: few
j_gene: TRBJ2-7
v_gene: TRBV28
d_gene: NA
CDR3nt: TGTGCCAGCAGTTTTCTTGGGATCTCCTACGAGCAGTACTTC
CDR3aa: CASSFLGISYEQYF

abundance: NA
j_gene: TRBJ2-5
v_gene: TRBV6-2/TRBV6-3
d_gene: NA
CDR3nt: TGTGCCAGCAGTTACACTGACGGAGAGACCCAGTACTTC
CDR3aa: CASSYTDGETQYF

abundance: many
j_gene: TRBJ1-5
v_gene: TRBV6-1
d_gene: NA
CDR3nt: TGTGCCAGCAGTGAGTGGCAGGGCTATCAGCCCCAGCATTTT
CDR3aa: CASSEWQGYQPQHF

abundance: NA
j_gene: TRBJ2-1
v_gene: TRBV20-1
d_gene: TRBD2
CDR3nt: TGCAGTGCTAGAGAGCGGGGCGGGAGATTCAATGAGCAGTTCTTC
CDR3aa: CSARERGGRFNEQFF

abundance: many
j_gene: TRBJ1-3
v_gene: TRBV29-1
d_gene: NA
CDR3nt: TGCAGCGTTGAAGATAGGTTCGGGGACTCTGGAAACACCATATATTTT
CDR3aa: CSVEDRFGDSGNTIYF

abundance: NA
j_gene: TRBJ1-2
v_gene: TRBV4-3
d_gene: NA
CDR3nt: TGCGCCAGCAGCCAAGAAATAGGGGTGGCCGGAGGCTACACCTTC
CDR3aa: CASSQEIGVAGGYTF

abundance: NA
j_gene: TRBJ2-1
v_gene: TRBV29-1
d_gene: TRBD2
CDR3nt: TGCAGCGTCGCCGGACCTCGGGGGGTATCTGAGCAGTTCTTC
CDR3aa: CSVAGPRGVSEQFF

abundance: NA
j_gene: TRBJ2-4
v_gene: TRBV4-3
d_gene: NA
CDR3nt: TGCGCCAGCAGCCAAGATCTACTAGATGGGTTAGCCAAAAACATTCAGTACTTC
CDR3aa: CASSQDLLDGLAKNIQYF